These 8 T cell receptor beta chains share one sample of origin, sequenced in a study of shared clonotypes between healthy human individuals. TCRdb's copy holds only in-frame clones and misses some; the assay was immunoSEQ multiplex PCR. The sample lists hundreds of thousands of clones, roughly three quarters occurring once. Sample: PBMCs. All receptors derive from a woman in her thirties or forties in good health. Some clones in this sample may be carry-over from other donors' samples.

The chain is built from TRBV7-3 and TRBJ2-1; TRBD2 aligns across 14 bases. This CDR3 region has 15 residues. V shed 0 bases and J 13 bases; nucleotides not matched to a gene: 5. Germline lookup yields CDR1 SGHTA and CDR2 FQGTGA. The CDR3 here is CASSLTPTSGGGQFF. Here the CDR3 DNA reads TGTGCCAGCAGCTTAACCCCGACTAGCGGGGGGGGTCAGTTCTTC.

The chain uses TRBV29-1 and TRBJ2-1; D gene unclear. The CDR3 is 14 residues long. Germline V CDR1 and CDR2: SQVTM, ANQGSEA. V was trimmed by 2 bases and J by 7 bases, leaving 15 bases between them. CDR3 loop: CSVETPVSVNEQFF. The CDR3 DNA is TGCAGCGTTGAAACCCCGGTATCCGTTAATGAGCAGTTCTTC.

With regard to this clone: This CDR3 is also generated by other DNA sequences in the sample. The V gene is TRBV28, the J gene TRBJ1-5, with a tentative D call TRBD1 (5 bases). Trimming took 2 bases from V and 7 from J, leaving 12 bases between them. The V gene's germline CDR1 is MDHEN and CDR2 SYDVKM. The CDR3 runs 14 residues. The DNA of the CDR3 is TGTGCCAGCAGTTTACAGGGCCCCGGACAGCCCCAGCATTTT. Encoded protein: CASSLQGPGQPQHF.

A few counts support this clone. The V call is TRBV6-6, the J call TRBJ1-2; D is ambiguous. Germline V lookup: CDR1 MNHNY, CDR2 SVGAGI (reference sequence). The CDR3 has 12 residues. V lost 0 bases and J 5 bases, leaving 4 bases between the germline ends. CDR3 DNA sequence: TGTGCCAGCAGTTACTCGAGTTATGGCTACACCTTC. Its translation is CASSYSSYGYTF.

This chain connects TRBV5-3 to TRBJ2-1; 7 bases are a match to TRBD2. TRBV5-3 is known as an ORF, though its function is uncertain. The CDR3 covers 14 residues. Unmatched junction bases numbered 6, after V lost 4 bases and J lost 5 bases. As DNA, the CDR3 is TGTGCCAGAAGCCCCGGGACTAACAACAATGAGCAGTTCTTC. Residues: CARSPGTNNNEQFF.

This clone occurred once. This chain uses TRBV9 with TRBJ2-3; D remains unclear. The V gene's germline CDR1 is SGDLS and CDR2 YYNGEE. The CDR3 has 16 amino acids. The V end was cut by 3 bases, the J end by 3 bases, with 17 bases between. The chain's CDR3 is CASSAPAKGRTDTQYF. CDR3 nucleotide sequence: TGTGCCAGCAGCGCCCCGGCGAAGGGAAGAACAGATACGCAGTATTTT.

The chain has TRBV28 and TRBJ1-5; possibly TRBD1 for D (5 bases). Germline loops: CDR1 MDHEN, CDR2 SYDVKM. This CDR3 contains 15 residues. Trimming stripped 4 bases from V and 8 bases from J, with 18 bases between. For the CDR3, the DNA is TGTGCCAGCAGTTCCCCGGACAAGGCCTCAGAGCCCCAGCATTTT. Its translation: CASSSPDKASEPQHF.

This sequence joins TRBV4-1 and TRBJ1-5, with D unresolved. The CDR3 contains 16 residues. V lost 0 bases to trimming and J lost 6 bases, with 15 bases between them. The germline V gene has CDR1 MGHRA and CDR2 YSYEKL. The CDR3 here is CASSQESVGLAQPQHF. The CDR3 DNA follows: TGCGCCAGCAGCCAAGAATCAGTTGGCCTCGCTCAGCCCCAGCATTTT.